Included here is one T cell receptor (beta chain) sequence, with context. What it binds is unknown. V lost 3 bases to trimming and J lost 1 base; unmatched junction nucleotides: 5. The length of the CDR3 is 15 residues. Germline assignment: CDR1 SGDLS and CDR2 YYNGEE. This specimen comes from a study of identical twins. Study results and caveats: Some out-of-frame alpha sequences were shared by twins, and these showed excess low generation probability. Findings came from cross-sectional statistics, without long-term follow-up of donors. While abundant cord blood beta clonotypes carried fewer insertions, memory repertoires showed no such pattern.

One entry per CDR3 protein, called by TCRdb with MiXCR from the 5' RACE reads. The sample carries roughly 200,000 distinct CDR3 sequences, 7.5% recorded once. These records were also assigned to another study, of yellow fever vaccine responses in identical twins. That publication notes: Twins' vaccine T cell responses reportedly seemed partly convergent and partly personalized.

The origin of this receptor is a woman between 18 and 29 years old in good health. The genes are TRBV9 and TRBJ2-3, with TRBD2 identical over 7 bases. The sequencing input was memory (CD45RO+) T cells sorted from blood. This CDR3 reads CASSATSARTDTQYF. Here the CDR3 DNA reads TGTGCCAGCAGCGCCACTAGCGCCCGCACAGATACGCAGTATTTT.